Presented here are 10 T cell receptor beta chains from one specimen sequenced in a study of T-cell reconstitution after alpha-beta-depleted transplantation in children (dated by TCRdb to 2015 to 2016). The library was made by PCR. TCRdb records Illumina HiSeq 2500 as the sequencer. Molecular barcoding was employed in the preparation of TCR libraries, with unique molecular identifiers being used to normalize TCRbeta repertoire quantification. TCRdb handled the public reads itself, with Q25 trimming in fastp and clone calling in MiXCR, and kept productive beta chains. Each record represents a unique CDR3 protein, reported with the most common genes and DNA among its rows. Present in this sample are 130,000 to 150,000 distinct CDR3 sequences, 8.8% of which were seen just once. The ten largest clones add up to around a sixth of the sample. The treatment or condition tag for this specimen amounts to: allogeneic hematopoietic cell transplantation with graft depleted of TCRalphabeta T cells and CD19 B cells.

The specimen was PBMCs, mostly from graft donor cells, collected 180 days after TCRalphabeta/CD19-depleted stem cell transplant. These TCRs come from a female patient aged 2-10 years who had a stem cell transplant for congenital amegakaryocytic thrombocytopenia, so the T cells may come from the graft donor.

This clonotype was seen at least ten times. This sequence joins TRBV20-1 and TRBJ2-3; D may be TRBD1 (5 bases). The CDR3 has 15 residues. Germline V gene data show CDR1 as DFQATT and CDR2 as SNEGSKA (reference sequence). The V end was cut by 0 bases, the J end by 2 bases, with 12 bases between. The CDR3 spells CSAREDSHDTDTQYF. In nucleotides, the CDR3 is TGCAGTGCTAGAGAAGACAGCCACGACACAGATACGCAGTATTTT.

At least ten counts were recorded for this clonotype. The chain combines TRBV28 with TRBJ1-5; 10 nucleotides align to TRBD1. The V gene's germline CDR1 is MDHEN and CDR2 SYDVKM. This CDR3 region has 14 residues. V lost 7 bases, J lost 11 bases, and 11 bases stayed unmatched. The CDR3, as DNA: TGTGCCAGCACTACAACCGGGACAGGGGAGTCCCAGCATTTT. The encoded protein is CASTTTGTGESQHF. The whole variable domain, filled in from reference TRBV28 and TRBJ1-5, reads DVKVTQSSRYLVKRTGEKVFLECVQDMDHENMFWYRQDPGLGLRLIYFSYDVKMKEKGDIPEGYSVSREKKERFSLILESASTNQTSMYLCASTTTGTGESQHFGDGTRLSIL.

This clonotype was counted many times. J is TRBJ2-7 and V is TRBV10-3, with D possibly being TRBD2 (7 bases). CDR1 is ENHRY, CDR2 SYGVKD, per germline. The CDR3 is 17 amino acids. Between the trimmed V and J ends, which lost 2 bases and 5 bases, there was a span of 22 bases. The CDR3, as DNA: TGTGCCATCAGTGAGCCCAGACTAGGTCGCGGGGGCCACGAGCAGTACTTC. This gives the protein CAISEPRLGRGGHEQYF.

This clonotype was seen many times. V usage is TRBV15 and J usage is TRBJ2-1; 7 bases agree with TRBD1. Germline CDR1 reads LNHNV; CDR2 reads YYDKDF (reference sequence). CDR3 length equals 14 residues. The J segment lost 12 bases and the V segment lost 0 bases, leaving 8 bases of the junction unmatched. The CDR3 DNA reads TGTGCCACCAGCAGAGATCCGACAGGGTTGGCGCAGTTCTTC. Protein product: CATSRDPTGLAQFF.

This clonotype was recorded at least ten times. The genes are TRBV20-1 and TRBJ2-7, with 9 positions matching TRBD2. With 6 bases clipped from V and 7 bases from J, the junction kept 13 bases outside the gene matches. The germline V gene has CDR1 DFQATT and CDR2 SNEGSKA (reference sequence). This CDR3 comprises 14 residues. Written as DNA, the CDR3 is TGCAGTGCCGCTCTGGGGCTAGCGGGGCCAGAGCAGTACTTC. It translates to CSAALGLAGPEQYF.

To note about this clonotype: This may come from a read error, since a much larger clone is one base off. The J gene is TRBJ2-2, the V gene TRBV29-1, with TRBD2 matching over 10 bases. There are 15 residues in the CDR3. Per the germline V gene, CDR1 is SQVTM and CDR2 is ANQGSEA. The CDR3: CGVASGTSETGELFF. The CDR3 DNA follows: TGCGGCGTAGCCTCCGGGACTAGCGAAACCGGGGAGCTGTTTTTT.

This clonotype was detected many times. V is TRBV12-3 or TRBV12-4 and J is TRBJ2-3; D might be TRBD1 or TRBD2, each matching 6 bases. CDR3 length: 18 amino acids. Between the trimmed V and J ends, which lost 2 bases and 6 bases, there was a span of 24 bases. The DNA of the CDR3 is TGTGCCAGCAGTTTATATTTAGTTGCGGGATGGGGGCCGGATACGCAGTATTTT. Protein product: CASSLYLVAGWGPDTQYF.

The rearrangement joins TRBV9 to TRBJ1-3; D uncertain. The CDR3 length is 16 residues. Germline values: CDR1 SGDLS, CDR2 YYNGEE. Deletions cut 0 bases from V and 0 bases from J, with 10 bases between. The CDR3 coding sequence is TGTGCCAGCAGCGTAGGAAAAATGATCTCTGGAAACACCATATATTTT. It translates to CASSVGKMISGNTIYF.

This clonotype came up many times. V and J are TRBV29-1 and TRBJ2-7; the match to TRBD1 covers 9 bases. This CDR3 contains 12 residues. V lost 7 bases, J lost 2 bases, and 3 bases stayed unmatched. The germline CDR1 and CDR2 sequences are SQVTM and ANQGSEA. DNA for the CDR3: TGCAGCGCGAGACAGGGGGCCTACGAGCAGTACTTC. Translating gives CSARQGAYEQYF.

At least ten counts were recorded for this clonotype. The V gene is TRBV20-1, the J gene TRBJ1-6; maybe TRBD1 (5 bases). Trimming shortened V by 3 bases and J by 9 bases, and 15 bases separated the two germline ends. The length of the CDR3 is 14 residues. CDR1 and CDR2 from the germline V gene are DFQATT and SNEGSKA (reference sequence). For the CDR3, the DNA is TGCAGTGCTAGGGAGGGAAGAGGGGTTTCACCCCTCCACTTT. It yields the protein CSAREGRGVSPLHF.